The rows below give T cell receptor beta chains drawn from one sample of a study of PD-1 blockade in classical Hodgkin lymphoma. TCRdb's table, derived via immunoSEQ multiplex PCR, lists solely in-frame clones and lacks some. Of about 7,900 clones listed, around 78% are singletons. The sequencing here drew on peripheral blood mononuclear cells (PBMCs), taken before the fourth cycle of nivolumab. These receptor sequences come from a human donor with classical Hodgkin lymphoma. CDR3s include the opening cysteine and the closing phenylalanine or tryptophan.

v_gene,len,j_gene,CDR3aa
TRBV5-1,14,TRBJ1-1,CASSPSQGNTEAFF
TRBV28,16,TRBJ2-3,CASNPGTSGGTDTQYF
TRBV12-5,17,TRBJ2-1,CASGLDPGGLPYNEQFF
TRBV5-1,13,TRBJ2-3,CASSLAGEDTQYF
TRBV28,14,TRBJ2-7,CASSLTTGPYEQYF
TRBV29-1,13,TRBJ2-3,CSVVPDSRGTQYF
TRBV15,16,TRBJ1-5,CATSRDRMGQGQPQHF
TRBV6-1,18,TRBJ1-4,CASSEGAFRRTGGEKLFF
TRBV10-1,14,TRBJ2-3,CASGGTLGTDTQYF
TRBV5-1,17,TRBJ2-5,CASSLLAGGMYQETQYF
TRBV11-1,16,TRBJ2-7,CASSLVRLAGDYEQYF
TRBV30,15,TRBJ1-4,CAWIPQGTTKEKLFF
TRBV27,13,TRBJ2-5,CASSHPPQETQYF
TRBV19,15,TRBJ1-6,CASSAGGLANSPLHF
TRBV15,13,TRBJ2-2,CATSRDQTGELFF
TRBV18,15,TRBJ1-4,CASSPRTGGVEKLFF
TRBV5-4,15,TRBJ2-5,CASSLAAGVGGTQYF